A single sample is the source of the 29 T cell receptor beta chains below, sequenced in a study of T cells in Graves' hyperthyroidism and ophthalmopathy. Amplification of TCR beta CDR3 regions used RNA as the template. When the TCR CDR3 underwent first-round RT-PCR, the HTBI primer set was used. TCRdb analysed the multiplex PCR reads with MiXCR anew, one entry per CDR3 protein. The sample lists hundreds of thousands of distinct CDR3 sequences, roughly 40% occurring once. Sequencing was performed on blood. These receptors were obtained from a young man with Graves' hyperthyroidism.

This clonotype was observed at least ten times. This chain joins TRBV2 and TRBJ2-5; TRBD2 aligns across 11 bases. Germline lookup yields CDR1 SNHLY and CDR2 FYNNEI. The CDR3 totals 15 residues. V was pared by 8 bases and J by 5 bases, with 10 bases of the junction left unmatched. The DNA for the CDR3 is TGTGCCAGCTCGACTAGCGGGGAGCCAGGGGAGACCCAGTACTTC. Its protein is CASSTSGEPGETQYF.

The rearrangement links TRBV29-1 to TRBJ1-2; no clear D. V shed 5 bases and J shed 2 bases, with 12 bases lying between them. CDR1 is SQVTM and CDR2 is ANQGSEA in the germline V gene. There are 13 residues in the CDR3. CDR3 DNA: TGCAGCGTTTGTTCGCGGCCGAACTATGGCTACACCTTC. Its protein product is CSVCSRPNYGYTF.

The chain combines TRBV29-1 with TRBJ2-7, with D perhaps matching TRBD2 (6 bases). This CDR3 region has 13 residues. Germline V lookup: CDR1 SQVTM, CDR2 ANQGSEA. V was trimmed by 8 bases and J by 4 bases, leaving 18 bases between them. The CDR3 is CSQAGTGKYEQYF. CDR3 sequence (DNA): TGCAGCCAAGCCGGGACTGGGAAATACGAGCAGTACTTC.

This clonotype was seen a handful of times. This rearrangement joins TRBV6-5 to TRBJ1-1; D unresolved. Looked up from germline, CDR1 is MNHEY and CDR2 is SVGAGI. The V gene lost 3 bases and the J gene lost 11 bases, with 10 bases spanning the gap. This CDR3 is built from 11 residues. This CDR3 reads CASSYSNRAFF. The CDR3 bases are TGTGCCAGCAGTTATTCAAATCGGGCTTTCTTT.

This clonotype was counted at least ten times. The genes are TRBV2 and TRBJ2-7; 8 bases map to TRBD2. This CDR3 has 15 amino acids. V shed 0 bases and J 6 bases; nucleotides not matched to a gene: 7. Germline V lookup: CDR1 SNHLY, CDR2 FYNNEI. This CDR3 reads CASSEAQRESAEQYF. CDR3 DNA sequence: TGTGCCAGCAGTGAAGCCCAGCGGGAGAGCGCCGAGCAGTACTTC.

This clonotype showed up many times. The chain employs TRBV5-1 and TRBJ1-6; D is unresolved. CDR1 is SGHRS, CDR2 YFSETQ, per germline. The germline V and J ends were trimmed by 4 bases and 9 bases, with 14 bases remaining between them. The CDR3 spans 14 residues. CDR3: CASSEGHAGSPLHF. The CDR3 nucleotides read TGCGCCAGCAGCGAAGGTCACGCGGGTTCACCCCTCCACTTT.

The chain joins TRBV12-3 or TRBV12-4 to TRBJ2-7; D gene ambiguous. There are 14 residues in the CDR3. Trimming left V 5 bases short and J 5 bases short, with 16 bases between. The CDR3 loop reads CASSDHQPPHEQYF. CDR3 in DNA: TGTGCCAGCAGTGATCACCAGCCTCCCCACGAGCAGTACTTC.

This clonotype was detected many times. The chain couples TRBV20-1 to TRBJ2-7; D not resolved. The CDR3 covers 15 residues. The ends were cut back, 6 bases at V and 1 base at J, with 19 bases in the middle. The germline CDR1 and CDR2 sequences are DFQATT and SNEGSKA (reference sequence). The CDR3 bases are TGCAGTGCCGTACGATCTCAGGACCTATCCTACGAGCAGTACTTC. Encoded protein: CSAVRSQDLSYEQYF.

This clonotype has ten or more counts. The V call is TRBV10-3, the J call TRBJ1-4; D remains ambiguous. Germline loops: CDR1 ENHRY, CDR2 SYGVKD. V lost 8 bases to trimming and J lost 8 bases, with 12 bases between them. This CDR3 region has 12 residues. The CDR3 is CAIGGSREKLFF. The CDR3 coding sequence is TGTGCCATCGGAGGCAGTCGGGAAAAACTGTTTTTT.

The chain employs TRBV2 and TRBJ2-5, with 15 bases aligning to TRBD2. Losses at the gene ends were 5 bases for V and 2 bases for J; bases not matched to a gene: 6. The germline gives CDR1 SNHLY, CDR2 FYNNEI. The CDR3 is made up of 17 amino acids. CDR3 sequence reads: CASSLGTSGGKQETQYF. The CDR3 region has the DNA TGTGCCAGCAGTCTCGGGACTAGCGGGGGGAAACAAGAGACCCAGTACTTC.

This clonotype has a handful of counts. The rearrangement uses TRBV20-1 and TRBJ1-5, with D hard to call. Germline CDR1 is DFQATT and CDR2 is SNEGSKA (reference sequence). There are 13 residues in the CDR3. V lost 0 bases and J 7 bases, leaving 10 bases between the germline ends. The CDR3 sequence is CSARDVGKQPQHF. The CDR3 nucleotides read TGCAGTGCTAGAGACGTTGGGAAACAGCCCCAGCATTTT.

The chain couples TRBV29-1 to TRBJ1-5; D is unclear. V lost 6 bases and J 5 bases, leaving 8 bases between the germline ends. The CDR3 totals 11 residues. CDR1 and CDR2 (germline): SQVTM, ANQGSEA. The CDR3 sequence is CSVYGDQPQHF. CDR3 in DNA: TGCAGCGTCTACGGAGATCAGCCCCAGCATTTT.

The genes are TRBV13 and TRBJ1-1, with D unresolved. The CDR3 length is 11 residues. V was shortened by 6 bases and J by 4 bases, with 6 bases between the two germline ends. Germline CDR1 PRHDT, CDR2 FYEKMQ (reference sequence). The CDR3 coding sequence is TGTGCCAGCAGGTATACCACTGAAGCTTTCTTT. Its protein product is CASRYTTEAFF.

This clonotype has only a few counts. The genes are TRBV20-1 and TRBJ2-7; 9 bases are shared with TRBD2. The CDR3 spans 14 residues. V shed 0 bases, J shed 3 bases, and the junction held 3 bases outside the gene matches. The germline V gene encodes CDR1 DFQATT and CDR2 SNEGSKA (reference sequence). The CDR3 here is CSARDTSGFYEQYF. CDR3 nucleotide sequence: TGCAGTGCTAGAGACACTAGCGGGTTCTACGAGCAGTACTTC.

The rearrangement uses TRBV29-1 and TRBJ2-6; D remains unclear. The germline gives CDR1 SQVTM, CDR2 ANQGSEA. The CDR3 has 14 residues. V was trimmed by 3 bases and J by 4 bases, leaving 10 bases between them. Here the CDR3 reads CSVDRGPGANVLTF. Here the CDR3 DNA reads TGCAGCGTTGATCGCGGTCCCGGGGCCAACGTCCTGACTTTC.

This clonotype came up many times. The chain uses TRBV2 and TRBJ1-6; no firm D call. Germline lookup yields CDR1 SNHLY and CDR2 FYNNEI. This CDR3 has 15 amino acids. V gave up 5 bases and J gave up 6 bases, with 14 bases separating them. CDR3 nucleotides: TGTGCCAGCAGTATGGGGAGCCGGAGTAATTCACCCCTCCACTTT. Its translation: CASSMGSRSNSPLHF.

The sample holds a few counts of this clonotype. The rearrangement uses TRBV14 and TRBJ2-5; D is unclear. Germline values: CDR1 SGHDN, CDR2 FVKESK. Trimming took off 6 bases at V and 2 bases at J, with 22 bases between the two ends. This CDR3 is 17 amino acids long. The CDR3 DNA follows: TGTGCCAGCAGTTACAATAGGGCTGGGGTACGGCAAGAGACCCAGTACTTC. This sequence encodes CASSYNRAGVRQETQYF.

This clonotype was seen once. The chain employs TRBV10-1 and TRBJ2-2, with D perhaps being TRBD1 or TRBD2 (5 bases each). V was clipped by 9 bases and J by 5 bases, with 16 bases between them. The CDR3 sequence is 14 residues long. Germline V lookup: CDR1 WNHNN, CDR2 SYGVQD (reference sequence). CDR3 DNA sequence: TGCGCCAGTGCCCGGAGGCCAGGGACCGGGGAGCTGTTTTTT. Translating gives CASARRPGTGELFF.

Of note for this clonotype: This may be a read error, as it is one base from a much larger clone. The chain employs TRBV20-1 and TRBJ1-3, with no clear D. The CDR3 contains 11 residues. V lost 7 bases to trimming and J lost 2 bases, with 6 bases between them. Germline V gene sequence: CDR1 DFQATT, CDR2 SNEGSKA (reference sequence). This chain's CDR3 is CSGGAGNTIYF. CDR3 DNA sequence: TGCAGTGGAGGAGCTGGAAACACCATATATTTT.

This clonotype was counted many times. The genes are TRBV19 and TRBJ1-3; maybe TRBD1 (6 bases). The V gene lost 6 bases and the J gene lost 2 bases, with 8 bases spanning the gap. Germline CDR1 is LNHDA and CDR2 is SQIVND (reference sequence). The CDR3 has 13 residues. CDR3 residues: CASSRTAGNTIYF. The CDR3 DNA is TGTGCCAGTAGCAGGACAGCTGGAAACACCATATATTTT.

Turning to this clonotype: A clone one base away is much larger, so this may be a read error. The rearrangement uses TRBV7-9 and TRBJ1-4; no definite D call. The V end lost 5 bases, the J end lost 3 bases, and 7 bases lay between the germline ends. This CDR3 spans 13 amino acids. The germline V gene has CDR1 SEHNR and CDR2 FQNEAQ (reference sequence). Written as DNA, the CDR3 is TGTGCCAGCAGCCACGGAGCTAATGAAAAACTGTTTTTT. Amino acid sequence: CASSHGANEKLFF. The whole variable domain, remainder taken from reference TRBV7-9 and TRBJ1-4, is DTGVSQNPRHKITKRGQNVTFRCDPISEHNRLYWYRQTLGQGPEFLTYFQNEAQLEKSRLLSDRFSAERPKGSFSTLEIQRTEQGDSAMYLCASSHGANEKLFFGSGTQLSVL.

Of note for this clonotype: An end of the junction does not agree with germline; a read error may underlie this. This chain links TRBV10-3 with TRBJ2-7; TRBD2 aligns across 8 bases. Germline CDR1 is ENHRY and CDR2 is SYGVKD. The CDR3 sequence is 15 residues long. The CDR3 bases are TGTGCCAGCAGTCCAGCGGGGGAATACTCCTACGAGCAGTACTTC. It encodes CASSPAGEYSYEQYF.

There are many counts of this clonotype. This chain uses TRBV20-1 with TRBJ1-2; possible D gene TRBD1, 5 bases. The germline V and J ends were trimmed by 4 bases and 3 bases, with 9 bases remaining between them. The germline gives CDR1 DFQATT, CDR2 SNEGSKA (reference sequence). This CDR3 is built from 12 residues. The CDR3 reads CSANQGDYGYTF. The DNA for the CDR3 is TGCAGTGCTAATCAGGGTGACTATGGCTACACCTTC.

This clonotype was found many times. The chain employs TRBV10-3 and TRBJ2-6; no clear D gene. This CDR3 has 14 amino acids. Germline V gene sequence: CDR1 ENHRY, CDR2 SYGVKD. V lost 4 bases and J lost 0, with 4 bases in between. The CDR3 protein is CAISAYSGANVLTF. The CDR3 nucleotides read TGTGCCATCAGTGCGTACTCTGGGGCCAACGTCCTGACTTTC.

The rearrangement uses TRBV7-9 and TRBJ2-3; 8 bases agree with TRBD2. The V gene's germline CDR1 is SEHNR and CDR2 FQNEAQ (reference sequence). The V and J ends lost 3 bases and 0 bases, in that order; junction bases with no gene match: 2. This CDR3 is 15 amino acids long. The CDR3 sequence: CASSFVAGSTDTQYF. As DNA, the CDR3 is TGTGCCAGCAGCTTCGTAGCGGGGAGCACAGATACGCAGTATTTT.

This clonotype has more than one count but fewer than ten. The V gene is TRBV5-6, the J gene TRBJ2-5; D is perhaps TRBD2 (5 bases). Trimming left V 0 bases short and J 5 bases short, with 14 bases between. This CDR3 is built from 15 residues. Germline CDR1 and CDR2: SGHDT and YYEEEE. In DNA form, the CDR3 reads TGTGCCAGCAGCTTGGGTGAGCCAAGAGGGGAGACCCAGTACTTC. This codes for CASSLGEPRGETQYF.

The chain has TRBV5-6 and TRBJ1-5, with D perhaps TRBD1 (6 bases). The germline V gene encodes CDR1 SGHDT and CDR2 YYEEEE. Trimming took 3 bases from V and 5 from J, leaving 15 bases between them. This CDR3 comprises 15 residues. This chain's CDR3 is CASSWGPSEDQPQHF. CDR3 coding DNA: TGTGCCAGCAGCTGGGGGCCCTCGGAGGATCAGCCCCAGCATTTT.

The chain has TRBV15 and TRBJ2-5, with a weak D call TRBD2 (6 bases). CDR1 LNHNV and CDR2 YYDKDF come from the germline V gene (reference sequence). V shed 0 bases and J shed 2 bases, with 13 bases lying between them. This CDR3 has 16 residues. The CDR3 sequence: CATSRDEADYQETQYF. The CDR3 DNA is TGTGCCACCAGCAGAGATGAAGCGGACTATCAAGAGACCCAGTACTTC.

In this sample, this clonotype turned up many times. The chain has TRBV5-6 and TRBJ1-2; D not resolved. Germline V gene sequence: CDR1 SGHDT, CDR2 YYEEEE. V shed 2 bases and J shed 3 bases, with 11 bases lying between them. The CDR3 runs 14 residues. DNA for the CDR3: TGTGCCAGCAGCTTCGTTAAGATCGACTATGGCTACACCTTC. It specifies CASSFVKIDYGYTF. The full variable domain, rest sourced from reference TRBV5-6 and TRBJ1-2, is DAGVTQSPTHLIKTRGQQVTLRCSPKSGHDTVSWYQQALGQGPQFIFQYYEEEERQRGNFPDRFSGHQFPNYSSELNVNALLLGDSALYLCASSFVKIDYGYTFGSGTRLTVV.